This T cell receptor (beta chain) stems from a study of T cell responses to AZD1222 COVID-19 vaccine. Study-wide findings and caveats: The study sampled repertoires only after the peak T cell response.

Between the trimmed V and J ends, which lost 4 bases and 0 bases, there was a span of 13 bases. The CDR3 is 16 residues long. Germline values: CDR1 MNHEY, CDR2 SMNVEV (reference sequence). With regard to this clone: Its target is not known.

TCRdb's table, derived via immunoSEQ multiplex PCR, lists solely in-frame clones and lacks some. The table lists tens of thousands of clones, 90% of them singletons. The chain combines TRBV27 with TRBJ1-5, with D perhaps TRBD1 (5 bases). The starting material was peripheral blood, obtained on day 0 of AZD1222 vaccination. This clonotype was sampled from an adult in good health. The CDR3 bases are TGTGCCAGCAGTTCCTCGAGGGGTTATAGCAATCAGCCCCAGCATTTT. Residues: CASSSSRGYSNQPQHF.